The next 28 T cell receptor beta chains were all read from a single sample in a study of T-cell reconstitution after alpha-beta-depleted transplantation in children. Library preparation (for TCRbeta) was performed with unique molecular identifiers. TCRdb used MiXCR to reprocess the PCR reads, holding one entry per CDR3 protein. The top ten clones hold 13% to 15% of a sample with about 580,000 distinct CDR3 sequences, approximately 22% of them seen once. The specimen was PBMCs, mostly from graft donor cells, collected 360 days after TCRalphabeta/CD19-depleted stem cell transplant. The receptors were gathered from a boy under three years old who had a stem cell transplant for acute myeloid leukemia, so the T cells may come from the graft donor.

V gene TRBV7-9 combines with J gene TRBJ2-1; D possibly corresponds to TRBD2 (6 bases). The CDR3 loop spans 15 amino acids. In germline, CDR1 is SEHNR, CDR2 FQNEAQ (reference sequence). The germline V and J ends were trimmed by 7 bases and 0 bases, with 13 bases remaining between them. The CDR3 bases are TGTGCCAGCACCCGGGACTTCAGCTCCTACAATGAGCAGTTCTTC. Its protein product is CASTRDFSSYNEQFF.

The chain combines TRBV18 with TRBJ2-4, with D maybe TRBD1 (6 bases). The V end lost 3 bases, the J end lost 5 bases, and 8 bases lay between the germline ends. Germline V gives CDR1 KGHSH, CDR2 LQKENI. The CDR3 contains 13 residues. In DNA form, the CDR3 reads TGTGCCAGCTCACCTAGGACAGAAAACATTCAGTACTTC. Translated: CASSPRTENIQYF.

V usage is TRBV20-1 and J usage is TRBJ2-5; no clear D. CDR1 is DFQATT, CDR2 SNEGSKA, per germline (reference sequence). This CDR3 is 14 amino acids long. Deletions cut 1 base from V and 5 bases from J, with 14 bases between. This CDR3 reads CSARVPGRVETQYF. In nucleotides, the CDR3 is TGCAGTGCTAGAGTTCCGGGCAGAGTGGAGACCCAGTACTTC.

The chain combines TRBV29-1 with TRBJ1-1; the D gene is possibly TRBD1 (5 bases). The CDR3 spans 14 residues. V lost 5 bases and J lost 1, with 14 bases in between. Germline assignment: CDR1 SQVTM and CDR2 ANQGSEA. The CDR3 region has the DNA TGCAGCGTTCGGAAAGGGGCACGGAACACTGAAGCTTTCTTT. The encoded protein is CSVRKGARNTEAFF.

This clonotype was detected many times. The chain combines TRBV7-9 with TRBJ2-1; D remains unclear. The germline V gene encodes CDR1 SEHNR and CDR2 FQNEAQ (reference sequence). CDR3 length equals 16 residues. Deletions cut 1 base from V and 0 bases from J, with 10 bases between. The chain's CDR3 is CASSLGTVSSYNEQFF. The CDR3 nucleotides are TGTGCCAGCAGCTTAGGGACGGTTTCCTCCTACAATGAGCAGTTCTTC.

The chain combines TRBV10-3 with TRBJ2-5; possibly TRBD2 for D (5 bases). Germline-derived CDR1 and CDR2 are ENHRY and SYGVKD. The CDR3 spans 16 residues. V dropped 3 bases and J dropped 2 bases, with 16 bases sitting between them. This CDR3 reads CAISESPDGEQETQYF. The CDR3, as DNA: TGTGCCATCAGTGAATCCCCGGACGGGGAGCAAGAGACCCAGTACTTC.

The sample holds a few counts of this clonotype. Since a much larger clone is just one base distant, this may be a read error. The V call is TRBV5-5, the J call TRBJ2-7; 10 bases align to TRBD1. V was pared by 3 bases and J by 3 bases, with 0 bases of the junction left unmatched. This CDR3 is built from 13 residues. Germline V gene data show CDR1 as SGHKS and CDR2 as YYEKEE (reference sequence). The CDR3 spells CASSWDRGYEQYF. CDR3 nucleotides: TGTGCCAGCAGCTGGGACAGGGGCTACGAGCAGTACTTC.

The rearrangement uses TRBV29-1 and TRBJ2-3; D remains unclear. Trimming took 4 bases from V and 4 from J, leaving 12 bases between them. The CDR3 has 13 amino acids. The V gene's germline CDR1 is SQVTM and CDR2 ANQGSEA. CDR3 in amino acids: CSVGSRAADTQYF. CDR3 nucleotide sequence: TGCAGCGTTGGTTCAAGGGCGGCAGATACGCAGTATTTT.

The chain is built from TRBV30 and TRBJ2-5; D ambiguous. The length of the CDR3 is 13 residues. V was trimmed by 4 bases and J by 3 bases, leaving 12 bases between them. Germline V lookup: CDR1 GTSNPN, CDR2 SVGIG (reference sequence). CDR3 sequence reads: CAWTPALKETQYF. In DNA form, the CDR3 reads TGTGCCTGGACACCCGCTTTAAAAGAGACCCAGTACTTC. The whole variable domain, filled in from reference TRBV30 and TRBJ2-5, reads SQTIHQWPATLVQPVGSPLSLECTVEGTSNPNLYWYRQAAGRGLQLLFYSVGIGQISSEVPQNLSASRPQDRQFILSSKKLLLSDSGFYLCAWTPALKETQYFGPGTRLLVL.

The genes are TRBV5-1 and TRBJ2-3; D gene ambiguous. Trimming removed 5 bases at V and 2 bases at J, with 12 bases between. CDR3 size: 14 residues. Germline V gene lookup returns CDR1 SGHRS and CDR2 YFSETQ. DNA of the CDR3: TGCGCCAGCAGTCCACCCCTATCCACAGATACGCAGTATTTT. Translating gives CASSPPLSTDTQYF.

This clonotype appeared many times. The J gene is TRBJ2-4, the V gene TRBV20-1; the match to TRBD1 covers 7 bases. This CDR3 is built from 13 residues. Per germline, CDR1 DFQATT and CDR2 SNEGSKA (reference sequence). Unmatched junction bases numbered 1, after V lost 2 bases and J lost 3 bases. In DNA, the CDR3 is TGCAGTGCTAGACGGGACAGCAAAAACATTCAGTACTTC. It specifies CSARRDSKNIQYF.

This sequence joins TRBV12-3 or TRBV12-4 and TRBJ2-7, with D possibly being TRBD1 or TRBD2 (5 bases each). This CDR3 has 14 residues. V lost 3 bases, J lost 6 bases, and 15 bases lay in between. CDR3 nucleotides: TGTGCCAGCAGTTTCGGGGCAGCGGACGGCGAGCAGTACGTC. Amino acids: CASSFGAADGEQYV.

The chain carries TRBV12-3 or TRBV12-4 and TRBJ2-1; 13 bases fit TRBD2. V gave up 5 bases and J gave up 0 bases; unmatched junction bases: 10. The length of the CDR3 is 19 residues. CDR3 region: CASSPGLAGAPGSYNEQFF. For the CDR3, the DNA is TGTGCCAGCAGTCCCGGACTAGCGGGGGCTCCTGGCTCCTACAATGAGCAGTTCTTC.

The CDR3, as DNA: TGCAGTGCTGCCCTCCGGGGACAGGGTATTACTGAAGCTTTCTTT. It specifies CSAALRGQGITEAFF. The chain carries TRBV20-1 and TRBJ1-1, with TRBD1 matching over 9 bases. CDR3 length: 15 amino acids. Trimming took 5 bases from V and 5 from J; bases not matched to a gene: 12. Germline CDR1 reads DFQATT; CDR2 reads SNEGSKA (reference sequence).

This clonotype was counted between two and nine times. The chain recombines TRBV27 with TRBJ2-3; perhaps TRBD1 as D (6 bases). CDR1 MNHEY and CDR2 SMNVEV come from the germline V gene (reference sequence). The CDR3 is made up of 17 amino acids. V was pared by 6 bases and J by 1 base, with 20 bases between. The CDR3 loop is CASSPLAHGQRTDTQYF. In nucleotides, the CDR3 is TGTGCCAGCAGCCCGTTGGCCCATGGACAGCGCACAGATACGCAGTATTTT.

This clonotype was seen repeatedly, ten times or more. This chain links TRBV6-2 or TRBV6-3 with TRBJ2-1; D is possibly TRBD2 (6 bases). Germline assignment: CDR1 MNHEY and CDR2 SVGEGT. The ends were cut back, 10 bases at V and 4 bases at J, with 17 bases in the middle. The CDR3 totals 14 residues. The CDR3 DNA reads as TGTGCCACCGCACTGGGAGGACCTTACAATGAGCAGTTCTTC. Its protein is CATALGGPYNEQFF.

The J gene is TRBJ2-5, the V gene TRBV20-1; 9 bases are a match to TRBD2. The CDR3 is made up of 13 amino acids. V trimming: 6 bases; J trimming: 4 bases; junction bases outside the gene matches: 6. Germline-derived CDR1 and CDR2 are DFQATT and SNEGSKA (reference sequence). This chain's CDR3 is CSARRGGGETQYF. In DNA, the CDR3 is TGCAGTGCGAGGCGGGGGGGCGGAGAGACCCAGTACTTC.

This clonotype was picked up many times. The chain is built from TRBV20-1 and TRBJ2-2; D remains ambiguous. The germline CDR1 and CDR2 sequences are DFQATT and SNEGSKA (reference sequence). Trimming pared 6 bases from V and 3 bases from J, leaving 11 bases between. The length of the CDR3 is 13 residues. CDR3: CSASGSHTGELFF. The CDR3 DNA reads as TGCAGTGCCTCCGGGTCACACACCGGGGAGCTGTTTTTT.

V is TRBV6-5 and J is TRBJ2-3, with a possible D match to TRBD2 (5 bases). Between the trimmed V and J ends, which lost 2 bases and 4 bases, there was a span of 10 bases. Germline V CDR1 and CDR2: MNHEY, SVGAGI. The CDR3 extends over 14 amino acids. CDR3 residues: CASSYEGYADTQYF. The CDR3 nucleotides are TGTGCCAGCAGTTACGAGGGTTACGCAGATACGCAGTATTTT.

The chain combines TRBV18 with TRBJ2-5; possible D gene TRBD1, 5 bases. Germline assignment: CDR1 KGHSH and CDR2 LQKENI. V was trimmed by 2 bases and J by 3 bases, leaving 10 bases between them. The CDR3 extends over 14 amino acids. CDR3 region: CASSPVQVKETQYF. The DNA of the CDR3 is TGTGCCAGCTCACCAGTACAGGTTAAAGAGACCCAGTACTTC.

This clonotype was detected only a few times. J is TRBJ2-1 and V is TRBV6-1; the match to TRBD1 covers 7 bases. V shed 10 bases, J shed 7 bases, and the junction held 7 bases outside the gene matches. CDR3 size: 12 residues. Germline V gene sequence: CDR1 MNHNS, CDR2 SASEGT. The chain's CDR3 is CATQTGSNEQFF. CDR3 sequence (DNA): TGTGCCACCCAGACAGGGTCGAATGAGCAGTTCTTC.

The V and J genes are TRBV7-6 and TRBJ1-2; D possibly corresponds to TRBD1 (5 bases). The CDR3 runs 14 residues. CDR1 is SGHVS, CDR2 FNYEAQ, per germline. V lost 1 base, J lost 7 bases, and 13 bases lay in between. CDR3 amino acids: CASSLGRGKVGYTF. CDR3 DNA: TGTGCCAGCAGCTTAGGCCGGGGGAAGGTTGGCTACACCTTC.

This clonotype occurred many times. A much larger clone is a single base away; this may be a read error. For the CDR3, the DNA is TGTGCCAGCAGCTTAGTAGATACGCAGTATTTT. This sequence encodes CASSLVDTQYF. The rearrangement joins TRBV12-3 or TRBV12-4 to TRBJ2-3; D ambiguous. This CDR3 has 11 amino acids.

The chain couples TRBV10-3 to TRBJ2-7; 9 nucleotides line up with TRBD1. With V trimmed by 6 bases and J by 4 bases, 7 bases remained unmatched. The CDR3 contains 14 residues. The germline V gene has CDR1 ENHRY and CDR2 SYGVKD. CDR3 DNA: TGTGCCATCAGCGAACAGGGGGCGCGGTACGAGCAGTACGTC. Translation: CAISEQGARYEQYV.

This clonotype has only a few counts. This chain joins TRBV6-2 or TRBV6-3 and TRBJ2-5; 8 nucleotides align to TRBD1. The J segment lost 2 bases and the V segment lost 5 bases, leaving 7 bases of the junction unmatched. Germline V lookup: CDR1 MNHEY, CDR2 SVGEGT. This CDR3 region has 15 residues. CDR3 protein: CASSTSGTGQETQYF. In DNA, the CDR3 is TGTGCCAGCAGTACTTCCGGGACAGGACAAGAGACCCAGTACTTC.

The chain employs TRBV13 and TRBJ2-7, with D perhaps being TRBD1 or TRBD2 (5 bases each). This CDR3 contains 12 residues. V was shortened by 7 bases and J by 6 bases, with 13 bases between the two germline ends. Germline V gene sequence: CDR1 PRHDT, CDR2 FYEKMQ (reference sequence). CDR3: CASNVARGEQYV. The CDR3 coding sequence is TGTGCCAGCAACGTAGCGAGGGGCGAGCAGTACGTC.

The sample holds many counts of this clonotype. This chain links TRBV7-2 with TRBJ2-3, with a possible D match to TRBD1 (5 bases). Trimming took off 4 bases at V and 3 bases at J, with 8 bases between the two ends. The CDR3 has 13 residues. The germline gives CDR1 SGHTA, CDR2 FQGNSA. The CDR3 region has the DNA TGTGCCAGCAGCTACAGGCCGACAGATACGCAGTATTTT. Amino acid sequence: CASSYRPTDTQYF.

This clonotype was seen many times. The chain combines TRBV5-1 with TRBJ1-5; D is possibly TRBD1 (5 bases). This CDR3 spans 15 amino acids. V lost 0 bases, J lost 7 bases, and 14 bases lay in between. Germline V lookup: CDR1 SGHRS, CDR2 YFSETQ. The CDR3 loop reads CASSLAGAGNQPQHF. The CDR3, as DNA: TGCGCCAGCAGCTTGGCCGGAGCAGGGAACCAGCCCCAGCATTTT.